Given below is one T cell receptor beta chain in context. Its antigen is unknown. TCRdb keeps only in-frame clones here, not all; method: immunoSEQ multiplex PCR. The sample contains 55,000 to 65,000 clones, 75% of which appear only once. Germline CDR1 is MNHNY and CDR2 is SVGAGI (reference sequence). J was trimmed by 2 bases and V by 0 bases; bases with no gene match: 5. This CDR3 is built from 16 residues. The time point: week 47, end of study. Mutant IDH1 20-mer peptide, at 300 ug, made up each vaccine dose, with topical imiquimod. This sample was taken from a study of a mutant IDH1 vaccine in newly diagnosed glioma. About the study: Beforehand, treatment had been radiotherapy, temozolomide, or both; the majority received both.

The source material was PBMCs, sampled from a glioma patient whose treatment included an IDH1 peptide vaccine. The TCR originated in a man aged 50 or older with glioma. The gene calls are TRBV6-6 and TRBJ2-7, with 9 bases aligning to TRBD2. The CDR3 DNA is TGTGCCAGCAGTTACTCAACGGCGGGGGGGACCTACGAGCAGTACTTC. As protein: CASSYSTAGGTYEQYF.